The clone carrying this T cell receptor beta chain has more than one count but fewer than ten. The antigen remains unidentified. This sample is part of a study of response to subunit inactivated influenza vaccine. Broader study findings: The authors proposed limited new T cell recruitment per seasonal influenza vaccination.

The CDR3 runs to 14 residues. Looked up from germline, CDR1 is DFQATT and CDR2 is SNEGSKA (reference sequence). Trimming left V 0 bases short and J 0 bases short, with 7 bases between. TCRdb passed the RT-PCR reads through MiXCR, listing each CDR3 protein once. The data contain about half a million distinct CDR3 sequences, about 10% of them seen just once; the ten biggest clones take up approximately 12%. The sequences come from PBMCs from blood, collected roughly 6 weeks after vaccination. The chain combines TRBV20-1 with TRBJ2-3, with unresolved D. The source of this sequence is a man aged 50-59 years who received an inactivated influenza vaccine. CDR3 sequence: CSAREGSSTDTQYF. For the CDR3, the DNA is TGCAGTGCTAGAGAAGGGTCCAGCACAGATACGCAGTATTTT.